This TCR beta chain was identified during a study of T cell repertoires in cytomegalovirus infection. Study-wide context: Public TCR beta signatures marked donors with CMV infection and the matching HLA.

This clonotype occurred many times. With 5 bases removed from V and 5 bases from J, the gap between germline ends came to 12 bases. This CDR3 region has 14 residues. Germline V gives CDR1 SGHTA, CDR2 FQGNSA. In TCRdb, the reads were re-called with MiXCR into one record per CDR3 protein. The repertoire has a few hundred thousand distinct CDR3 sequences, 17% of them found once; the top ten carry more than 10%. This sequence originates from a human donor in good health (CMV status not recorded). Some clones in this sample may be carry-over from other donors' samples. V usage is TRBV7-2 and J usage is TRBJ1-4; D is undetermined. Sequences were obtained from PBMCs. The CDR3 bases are TGTGCCAGCAGCCCACGGACGGGGAATGAAAAACTGTTTTTT. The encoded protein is CASSPRTGNEKLFF.